The rows below give T cell receptor beta chains drawn from one sample of a study of blood T cell repertoires in COVID-19. Clones were read by immunoSEQ multiplex PCR, and TCRdb kept only the in-frame ones, dropping some. Of 300,000 or so clones listed, about 83% were seen once; the top ten hold 1.5% to 2%. Sequenced: peripheral blood. The receptors were sampled from a woman in her fifties or sixties with acute or convalescent COVID-19. CDR3s include the opening cysteine and the closing phenylalanine or tryptophan. The D gene is left open where the match is weak. Where a row states a size, it is once, few, many or the class of an expanded clone; other rows omit it.

d_call,cdr3_length,j_call,clone_size,v_call,cdr3_aa,cdr3_nt
NA,15,TRBJ1-5,NA,TRBV19,CASSMVAQGNQPQHF,TGTGCCAGTAGTATGGTTGCACAGGGCAATCAGCCCCAGCATTTT
NA,15,TRBJ2-3,NA,TRBV5-1,CASSLHSGTTDTQYF,TGCGCCAGCAGCTTACATAGCGGAACCACAGATACGCAGTATTTT
TRBD2,15,TRBJ2-7,NA,TRBV27,CASRTIAGVSYEQYF,TGTGCCAGCAGGACTATAGCGGGAGTTTCCTACGAGCAGTACTTC
TRBD2,18,TRBJ2-3,NA,TRBV4-1,CASSQMGLAGDSTDTQYF,TGCGCCAGCAGCCAAATGGGACTAGCGGGTGATAGCACAGATACGCAGTATTTT
TRBD2,12,TRBJ2-3,NA,TRBV12-3/TRBV12-4,CASSLSGTSCYF,TGTGCCAGCAGTTTATCCGGGACTAGCTGTTATTTT
NA,13,TRBJ2-3,NA,TRBV24-1,CATSDHNTDTQYF,TGTGCCACCAGTGACCACAATACAGATACGCAGTATTTT
NA,13,TRBJ1-6,NA,TRBV2,CASLSGYNSPLHF,TGTGCCAGCCTTTCAGGTTATAATTCACCCCTCCACTTT
TRBD2,16,TRBJ2-1,NA,TRBV11-3,CASSLIWSGRTNEQFF,TGTGCCAGCAGCTTAATCTGGAGCGGGAGAACGAATGAGCAGTTCTTC
TRBD2,15,TRBJ2-1,NA,TRBV30,CAWSPSLAGLNEQFF,TGTGCCTGGAGTCCCTCCTTAGCGGGACTCAATGAGCAGTTCTTC
TRBD2,15,TRBJ2-7,NA,TRBV27,CASSLTSGTPTKQYF,TGTGCCAGCAGTTTGACTAGCGGAACTCCTACGAAGCAGTACTTC
TRBD1,17,TRBJ2-5,NA,TRBV29-1,CSVDEYPGQGRGETQYF,TGCAGCGTAGACGAATATCCGGGACAGGGAAGAGGTGAGACCCAGTACTTC
TRBD1,13,TRBJ1-1,NA,TRBV30,CAWSVTGGTEAFF,TGTGCCTGGAGTGTAACAGGGGGCACTGAAGCTTTCTTT
NA,13,TRBJ1-3,few,TRBV27,CASSFKPGNTIYF,TGTGCCAGCAGTTTCAAGCCTGGAAACACCATATATTTT
NA,15,TRBJ2-7,NA,TRBV6-6,CASSYGYQVAYEQYF,TGTGCCAGCAGTTACGGGTACCAGGTTGCCTACGAGCAGTACTTC
TRBD2,16,TRBJ2-3,NA,TRBV5-1,CASSLELAGAGDTQYF,TGCGCCAGCAGCTTGGAACTAGCGGGAGCAGGAGATACGCAGTATTTT
TRBD1,14,TRBJ2-7,NA,TRBV7-9,CATVKSGTAYEQYF,TGTGCCACGGTAAAGAGTGGGACAGCTTACGAGCAGTACTTC
NA,14,TRBJ2-3,NA,TRBV27,CASSLGYGTDTQYF,TGTGCCAGCAGTTTGGGCTACGGCACAGATACGCAGTATTTT
TRBD2,15,TRBJ2-7,NA,TRBV10-3,CAISATSGSPYEQYF,TGTGCCATCAGCGCTACTAGCGGGTCACCCTACGAGCAGTACTTC